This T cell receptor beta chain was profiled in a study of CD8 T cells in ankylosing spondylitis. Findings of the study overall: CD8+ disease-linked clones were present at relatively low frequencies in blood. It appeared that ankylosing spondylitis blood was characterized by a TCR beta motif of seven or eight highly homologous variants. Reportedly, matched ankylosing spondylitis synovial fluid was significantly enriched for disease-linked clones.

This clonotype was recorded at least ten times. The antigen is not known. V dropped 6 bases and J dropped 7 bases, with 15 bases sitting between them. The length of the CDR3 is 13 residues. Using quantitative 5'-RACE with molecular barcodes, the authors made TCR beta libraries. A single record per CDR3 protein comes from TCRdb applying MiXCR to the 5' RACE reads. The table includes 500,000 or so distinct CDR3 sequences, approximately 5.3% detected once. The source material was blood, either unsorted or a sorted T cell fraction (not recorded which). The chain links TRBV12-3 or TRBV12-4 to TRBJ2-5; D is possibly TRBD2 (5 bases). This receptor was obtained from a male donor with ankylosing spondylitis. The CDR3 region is CASRVPDAGTQYF. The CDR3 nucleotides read TGTGCCAGCAGGGTCCCCGACGCGGGGACCCAGTACTTC.